This TCR beta chain is drawn from a study of immune evolution from preneoplasia to lung adenocarcinoma. This clone was seen a few times. The antigen remains unidentified. The study's findings and limits: From normal lung to invasive adenocarcinoma, top clone frequencies appeared to decrease.

The V gene's germline CDR1 is MDHEN and CDR2 SYDVKM. Trimming left V 5 bases short and J 9 bases short, with 32 bases between. The CDR3 runs to 19 residues. Using immunoSEQ multiplex PCR, the repertoire was profiled, and TCRdb retains in-frame clones only, with some absent. The table includes about 40,000 clones, around 74% detected once. Sample: FFPE invasive lung adenocarcinoma tissue. This chain uses TRBV28 with TRBJ1-5; D perhaps matches TRBD1 (6 bases). The sequence came from a person aged 55-75 years with lung adenocarcinoma. The CDR3 loop is CASSPLAPSGGGLSWPQHF. The CDR3 DNA reads TGTGCCAGCAGTCCACTCGCCCCCTCGGGCGGGGGCCTCAGTTGGCCCCAGCATTTT. Looking up the rest from reference TRBV28 and TRBJ1-5 gives the full variable domain: DVKVTQSSRYLVKRTGEKVFLECVQDMDHENMFWYRQDPGLGLRLIYFSYDVKMKEKGDIPEGYSVSREKKERFSLILESASTNQTSMYLCASSPLAPSGGGLSWPQHFGDGTRLSIL.